A selection of T cell receptor beta chains follows, all from one sample in a study of PD-1 blockade in classical Hodgkin lymphoma. Here immunoSEQ multiplex PCR was the method, and the copy in TCRdb shows in-frame clones only, minus some. The table includes 25,000 to 35,000 clones, about two thirds detected once. Source: peripheral blood mononuclear cells (PBMCs), taken before the second cycle of nivolumab. These receptors came from a human donor with classical Hodgkin lymphoma. The CDR3 runs from the conserved cysteine through the conserved F or W. D genes are given only for firm matches. Clone size is not always given. Where it is, it says once, few, many or a class for expanded clones.

clone size: NA
D gene: TRBD2
CDR3 length: 18
J gene: TRBJ2-3
V gene: TRBV4-1
CDR3 DNA: TGCGCCAGCAGCCAAGATATGGGACTAGCGAGTAGCACAGATACGCAGTATTTT
CDR3 protein: CASSQDMGLASSTDTQYF

clone size: NA
D gene: NA
CDR3 length: 13
J gene: TRBJ1-2
V gene: TRBV6-5
CDR3 DNA: TGTGCCAGCAGTTACTCGACTGGGGGAGGCTACACCTTC
CDR3 protein: CASSYSTGGGYTF

clone size: few
D gene: TRBD2
CDR3 length: 16
J gene: TRBJ2-5
V gene: TRBV28
CDR3 DNA: TGTGCCAGCAGTTCTTCACTAGCGGGGTTGAGGAGGACCCAGTACTTC
CDR3 protein: CASSSSLAGLRRTQYF

clone size: NA
D gene: TRBD1
CDR3 length: 15
J gene: TRBJ1-5
V gene: TRBV30
CDR3 DNA: TGTGCCTGGAGTCGACAGGGATATAGCAATCAGCCCCAGCATTTT
CDR3 protein: CAWSRQGYSNQPQHF

clone size: once
D gene: NA
CDR3 length: 15
J gene: TRBJ1-1
V gene: TRBV4-2
CDR3 DNA: TGTGCCAGCAGCCAAGATCTTTTCGGGGGCACTGAAGCTTTCTTT
CDR3 protein: CASSQDLFGGTEAFF

clone size: NA
D gene: TRBD1
CDR3 length: 14
J gene: TRBJ2-3
V gene: TRBV10-3
CDR3 DNA: TGTGCCATCAGTCCGGGACAGGGGGCAGATACGCAGTATTTT
CDR3 protein: CAISPGQGADTQYF

clone size: NA
D gene: NA
CDR3 length: 14
J gene: TRBJ1-2
V gene: TRBV10-2
CDR3 DNA: TGCGCCAGCAGTGAGTTCCAGGGCCCTTATGGCTACACCTTC
CDR3 protein: CASSEFQGPYGYTF

clone size: NA
D gene: NA
CDR3 length: 14
J gene: TRBJ1-2
V gene: TRBV30
CDR3 DNA: TGTGCCTGGAGTGCAAACCACGGGATCTATGGCTACACCTTC
CDR3 protein: CAWSANHGIYGYTF

clone size: NA
D gene: NA
CDR3 length: 13
J gene: TRBJ2-3
V gene: TRBV7-2
CDR3 DNA: TGTGCCAGCAGCTTACCTCCGGCCACGACGCAGTATTTT
CDR3 protein: CASSLPPATTQYF

clone size: few
D gene: NA
CDR3 length: 15
J gene: TRBJ1-2
V gene: TRBV7-9
CDR3 DNA: TGTGCCAGCAGCTTAGGACCAACAGGGCAGGGGGGCTACACCTTC
CDR3 protein: CASSLGPTGQGGYTF

clone size: NA
D gene: NA
CDR3 length: 14
J gene: TRBJ1-1
V gene: TRBV7-2
CDR3 DNA: TGTGCCAGCAGCTTAGCGGGGGGTCACACTGAAGCTTTCTTT
CDR3 protein: CASSLAGGHTEAFF

clone size: NA
D gene: NA
CDR3 length: 15
J gene: TRBJ1-2
V gene: TRBV28
CDR3 DNA: TGTGCCAGCAGTTCGACTGACAGGTTTAACTATGGCTACACCTTC
CDR3 protein: CASSSTDRFNYGYTF

clone size: NA
D gene: NA
CDR3 length: 14
J gene: TRBJ1-5
V gene: TRBV5-6
CDR3 DNA: TGTGCCAGCAGCCCAGGGCCTCTCAATCAGCCCCAGCATTTT
CDR3 protein: CASSPGPLNQPQHF

clone size: NA
D gene: NA
CDR3 length: 15
J gene: TRBJ1-6
V gene: TRBV6-5
CDR3 DNA: TGTGCCAGCAGTTACGAGAGCTCCTATAATTCACCCCTCCACTTT
CDR3 protein: CASSYESSYNSPLHF

clone size: few
D gene: NA
CDR3 length: 16
J gene: TRBJ1-2
V gene: TRBV7-9
CDR3 DNA: TGTGCCAGCAGCTTAGCTGGGAGTAGGGGCACCCTTGGCTACACCTTC
CDR3 protein: CASSLAGSRGTLGYTF

clone size: NA
D gene: NA
CDR3 length: 15
J gene: TRBJ2-1
V gene: TRBV29-1
CDR3 DNA: TGCAGCGTTGATTGGCGAAAAGAACAGGGAAATGAGCAGTTCTTC
CDR3 protein: CSVDWRKEQGNEQFF

clone size: NA
D gene: NA
CDR3 length: 14
J gene: TRBJ1-2
V gene: TRBV7-9
CDR3 DNA: TGTGCCAGCAGCTTACTTTTTAGGAACTATGGCTACACCTTC
CDR3 protein: CASSLLFRNYGYTF

clone size: few
D gene: NA
CDR3 length: 16
J gene: TRBJ2-3
V gene: TRBV5-1
CDR3 DNA: TGCGCCAGCAGACAAAGTGTACTCGCGAGCACAGATACGCAGTATTTT
CDR3 protein: CASRQSVLASTDTQYF

clone size: NA
D gene: NA
CDR3 length: 16
J gene: TRBJ2-2
V gene: TRBV27
CDR3 DNA: TGTGCCAGCAGTTTTTACCATTACCCAGGGGCCGGGGAGCTGTTTTTT
CDR3 protein: CASSFYHYPGAGELFF

clone size: NA
D gene: TRBD1
CDR3 length: 15
J gene: TRBJ2-1
V gene: TRBV25-1
CDR3 DNA: TGTGCCAGCAGAGACGCAGGGGGCCTCTACAATGAGCAGTTCTTC
CDR3 protein: CASRDAGGLYNEQFF

clone size: NA
D gene: NA
CDR3 length: 15
J gene: TRBJ1-6
V gene: TRBV25-1
CDR3 DNA: TGTGCCAGCAGTGATTCACAGGGTGGGAATTCACCCCTCCACTTT
CDR3 protein: CASSDSQGGNSPLHF

clone size: NA
D gene: NA
CDR3 length: 14
J gene: TRBJ2-7
V gene: TRBV30
CDR3 DNA: TGTGCCTGGAGTGTGGGTGGATCGGCCTACGAGCAGTACTTC
CDR3 protein: CAWSVGGSAYEQYF

clone size: NA
D gene: NA
CDR3 length: 15
J gene: TRBJ2-7
V gene: TRBV7-2
CDR3 DNA: TGTGCCAGCAGCTTAAGCGTTAGGACACTCTACGAGCAGTACTTC
CDR3 protein: CASSLSVRTLYEQYF

clone size: NA
D gene: NA
CDR3 length: 15
J gene: TRBJ2-3
V gene: TRBV9
CDR3 DNA: TGTGCCAGCAGCGTTTGGGGGGATGCGACAGATACGCAGTATTTT
CDR3 protein: CASSVWGDATDTQYF

clone size: NA
D gene: TRBD1
CDR3 length: 14
J gene: TRBJ1-2
V gene: TRBV29-1
CDR3 DNA: TGCAGCGTTGAAGATCGAGACAGGGGGGGTGGCTACACCTTC
CDR3 protein: CSVEDRDRGGGYTF

clone size: NA
D gene: NA
CDR3 length: 16
J gene: TRBJ2-5
V gene: TRBV2
CDR3 DNA: TGTGCCAGCACTTTGGGTACCGGGACTGCTCAAGAGACCCAGTACTTC
CDR3 protein: CASTLGTGTAQETQYF

clone size: NA
D gene: TRBD2
CDR3 length: 15
J gene: TRBJ2-1
V gene: TRBV11-2
CDR3 DNA: TGTGCCAGCAGCTTAGAAGCGGGGTATTCCAATGAGCAGTTCTTC
CDR3 protein: CASSLEAGYSNEQFF

clone size: few
D gene: NA
CDR3 length: 13
J gene: TRBJ1-2
V gene: TRBV7-2
CDR3 DNA: TGTGCCAGCAGCCATGACAGCAGGTTTGGCTACACCTTC
CDR3 protein: CASSHDSRFGYTF

clone size: NA
D gene: TRBD2
CDR3 length: 17
J gene: TRBJ2-4
V gene: TRBV15
CDR3 DNA: TGTGCCACCAGCAGAGAGGTGGGGCGGGGGAAGAGAGACATTCAGTACTTC
CDR3 protein: CATSREVGRGKRDIQYF

clone size: NA
D gene: NA
CDR3 length: 13
J gene: TRBJ2-4
V gene: TRBV7-2
CDR3 DNA: TGTGCCAGCAGCCCTACGACGGGTCCCACTCCGTACTTC
CDR3 protein: CASSPTTGPTPYF

clone size: few
D gene: NA
CDR3 length: 13
J gene: TRBJ2-7
V gene: TRBV6-1
CDR3 DNA: TGTGCCAGCAGTCATACAGGAATCTACGAGCAGTACTTC
CDR3 protein: CASSHTGIYEQYF

clone size: NA
D gene: TRBD1
CDR3 length: 15
J gene: TRBJ2-7
V gene: TRBV9
CDR3 DNA: TGTGCCAGCAGCGTAGAGACAGGGGTTTCCTACGAGCAGTACTTC
CDR3 protein: CASSVETGVSYEQYF

clone size: NA
D gene: NA
CDR3 length: 14
J gene: TRBJ2-5
V gene: TRBV6-6
CDR3 DNA: TGTGCCAGCAGTTACTCGGGGCAGCAAGAGACCCAGTACTTC
CDR3 protein: CASSYSGQQETQYF

clone size: NA
D gene: TRBD1
CDR3 length: 12
J gene: TRBJ1-5
V gene: TRBV27
CDR3 DNA: TGTGCCAGCTCACAGGGGAACCAGCCCCAGCATTTT
CDR3 protein: CASSQGNQPQHF

clone size: NA
D gene: TRBD1
CDR3 length: 14
J gene: TRBJ1-1
V gene: TRBV5-1
CDR3 DNA: TGCGCCAGCAGCTTTACAGGGGACAACACTGAAGCTTTCTTT
CDR3 protein: CASSFTGDNTEAFF

clone size: once
D gene: NA
CDR3 length: 13
J gene: TRBJ2-5
V gene: TRBV7-2
CDR3 DNA: TGTGCCAGCAGCTTCGACGCTCAGAGGGCCCAGTACTTC
CDR3 protein: CASSFDAQRAQYF

clone size: few
D gene: NA
CDR3 length: 16
J gene: TRBJ2-3
V gene: TRBV6-1
CDR3 DNA: TGTGCCAGCAGTGAATTGGCCGTCGGAATCACAGATACGCAGTATTTT
CDR3 protein: CASSELAVGITDTQYF

clone size: NA
D gene: NA
CDR3 length: 16
J gene: TRBJ1-5
V gene: TRBV9
CDR3 DNA: TGTGCCAGCAGCGGGACGTTGTCTTATAGCAATCAGCCCCAGCATTTT
CDR3 protein: CASSGTLSYSNQPQHF

clone size: NA
D gene: NA
CDR3 length: 14
J gene: TRBJ1-1
V gene: TRBV27
CDR3 DNA: TGTGCCAGCAGGATGACGGACGTGAACACTGAAGCTTTCTTT
CDR3 protein: CASRMTDVNTEAFF

clone size: NA
D gene: NA
CDR3 length: 13
J gene: TRBJ1-6
V gene: TRBV6-5
CDR3 DNA: TGTGCCAGCCAACCCGACGGTAATTCACCCCTCCACTTT
CDR3 protein: CASQPDGNSPLHF